A selection of T cell receptor beta chains follows, all from one sample in a study of CD8+ T cells in alopecia areata. Using immunoSEQ multiplex PCR, the repertoire was profiled, and TCRdb retains in-frame clones only, with some absent. The sample holds 190,000 or so clones, roughly 64% seen once. This material consisted of CD4+ T cells sorted from blood, taken at week 24, from a patient treated with tofacitinib. These receptors were taken from a human donor with alopecia areata. Both conserved end residues are trimmed from each CDR3. Each record gives: V gene, CDR3 length, J gene, CDR3 protein.

V: TRBV25-1
length: 14
J: TRBJ2-3
CDR3: ASRGDRARSTDTQY

V: TRBV5-1
length: 15
J: TRBJ2-2
CDR3: ASSPGTGGVNTGELF

V: TRBV7-2
length: 14
J: TRBJ1-2
CDR3: ASSLSVRQGASGYT

V: TRBV30
length: 11
J: TRBJ1-2
CDR3: AWSVGGIYGYT

V: TRBV6-5
length: 13
J: TRBJ2-7
CDR3: ASRRGLAGAYEQY

V: TRBV4-2
length: 13
J: TRBJ2-3
CDR3: ASSQELLPPYTQY

V: TRBV29-1
length: 11
J: TRBJ2-3
CDR3: SVGFRVTDTQY

V: TRBV5-1
length: 11
J: TRBJ1-2
CDR3: ASSLDLPDGYT

V: TRBV6-5
length: 10
J: TRBJ2-7
CDR3: ASSRTSHEQY

V: TRBV4-3
length: 12
J: TRBJ1-1
CDR3: ASSQESGETEAF

V: TRBV5-1
length: 13
J: TRBJ2-3
CDR3: ASSLGNGPADTQY

V: TRBV5-1
length: 12
J: TRBJ2-3
CDR3: ASSRDRSTDTQY

V: TRBV9
length: 13
J: TRBJ2-1
CDR3: ASSAEGTHYNEQF

V: TRBV5-1
length: 11
J: TRBJ2-2
CDR3: ASSNRDTGELF

V: TRBV15
length: 14
J: TRBJ1-2
CDR3: ATSRDLRGVSGGYT

V: TRBV9
length: 13
J: TRBJ2-2
CDR3: ASSVKPTQTGELF

V: TRBV7-9
length: 11
J: TRBJ2-5
CDR3: ASSLGVEETQY

V: TRBV6-6
length: 12
J: TRBJ1-5
CDR3: ASSPWDRGQPQH

V: TRBV28
length: 12
J: TRBJ1-5
CDR3: ASSPWAPNQPQH

V: TRBV19
length: 12
J: TRBJ2-7
CDR3: ASSTGLGAYEQY

V: TRBV6-6
length: 14
J: TRBJ2-7
CDR3: ASSYSLDRETHEQY

V: TRBV7-2
length: 14
J: TRBJ2-2
CDR3: ASSYVGAGHTGELF

V: TRBV4-3
length: 16
J: TRBJ2-6
CDR3: ASSSELSLSSGANVLT

V: TRBV5-4
length: 13
J: TRBJ1-5
CDR3: ASSLQGVSNQPQH

V: TRBV23-1
length: 12
J: TRBJ2-7
CDR3: ASSPGTRGYEQY

V: TRBV29-1
length: 12
J: TRBJ2-7
CDR3: SVEGLAGYYEQY

V: TRBV7-2
length: 13
J: TRBJ2-7
CDR3: ASSLVEGSSYEQY

V: TRBV7-9
length: 13
J: TRBJ2-7
CDR3: ASSRGQLVSYEQY

V: TRBV30
length: 13
J: TRBJ2-3
CDR3: AWSLGQGATDTQY

V: TRBV29-1
length: 9
J: TRBJ1-1
CDR3: SVLQPLEAF

V: TRBV30
length: 11
J: TRBJ1-2
CDR3: AWTRGAGFGYT

V: TRBV4-3
length: 12
J: TRBJ1-2
CDR3: ASSQATANYGYT